This T cell receptor beta chain was identified in a study of radiotherapy plus CTLA-4 blockade in lung cancer (dated by TCRdb to between 2017 and 2018). A note on the overall study: Objective responses were observed in 18% of enrolled patients, and disease control was achieved in around 30%.

As to this clone: Its antigen is unknown. No per-base quality is available; no much larger clone lies one base away.

As encoded in the germline V gene, CDR1 is MNHEY while CDR2 is SVGAGI. The trim is 0 bases for V and 5 bases for J, with a gap of 10 bases between the germline ends. The CDR3, from cysteine to phenylalanine, totals 14 residues. Of the read, only the CDR3 DNA is kept; its 42 bases are in frame from base 1. Libraries were made using the immunoSEQ multiplex PCR assay. In its TCRdb copy, this immuneACCESS table keeps in-frame sequences only and misses some clones. Where compared with another copy, unresolved V genes explain less than half of these, and the others have no known cause. This sample is represented by about 51,000 clones; 77% of them were singletons. Roughly 2.4% of the sample is held by the ten biggest clonotypes. The study tested focal radiation therapy combined with CTLA-4 blockade (ipilimumab) in patients with chemo-refractory metastatic non-small-cell lung cancer. Findings and caveats that apply to the study as a whole: Increased serum interferon-beta after radiation, together with early dynamic changes in blood T cell clones, were reported to be the strongest predictors of response. After treatment with radiotherapy and ipilimumab, TCR clones that originated in tumors expanded in peripheral blood.

Rearrangement joined TRBV6-5 to TRBJ1-1; a tentative D match to TRBD1 spans 5 bases. This clonotype was obtained from a human donor with non-small cell lung cancer whose response to radiotherapy plus ipilimumab could not be evaluated. The material was peripheral blood, obtained from a patient treated with radiotherapy plus ipilimumab. In nucleotides, the sequence is TGTGCCAGCAGTTACTCGGGGGGAAGGACTGAAGCTTTCTTT. Its amino acids are CASSYSGGRTEAFF.